One sample yielded the 29 T cell receptor beta chains listed below, sequenced in a study of T-cell reconstitution after alpha-beta-depleted transplantation in children. Unique molecular identifiers tagged the TCRbeta library. TCRdb re-called the PCR reads with MiXCR, one entry per CDR3 protein. The sample holds about 110,000 distinct CDR3 sequences, 5% to 8% seen once. The material sequenced was PBMCs, mostly from graft donor cells, taken 360 days after TCRalphabeta/CD19-depleted stem cell transplant. Every receptor here comes from a male patient aged 2 to 10 who had a stem cell transplant for acute lymphoblastic leukemia, so the T cells may come from the graft donor.

The CDR3 is CASSPGMARGGETQYF. The CDR3 DNA follows: TGTGCCAGCAGCCCTGGAATGGCCCGGGGAGGTGAGACCCAGTACTTC. J is TRBJ2-5 and V is TRBV7-2, with D perhaps matching TRBD2 (6 bases). V was shortened by 5 bases and J by 5 bases, with 21 bases between the two germline ends. The CDR3 is 16 residues long. The germline V gene encodes CDR1 SGHTA and CDR2 FQGNSA.

Ten or more counts support this clonotype. The gene calls are TRBV9 and TRBJ2-7, with D uncertain. The CDR3 is 14 amino acids. The germline gives CDR1 SGDLS, CDR2 YYNGEE. V was shortened by 3 bases and J by 0 bases, with 10 bases between the two germline ends. CDR3 coding DNA: TGTGCCAGCAGCGAAGGGCAATTCTCCTACGAGCAGTACTTC. Its protein product is CASSEGQFSYEQYF.

This clonotype was recorded at least ten times. The chain couples TRBV12-3 or TRBV12-4 to TRBJ1-1; 7 bases line up with TRBD1. The CDR3 spans 14 residues. Trimming at V came to 6 bases and at J to 4 bases, leaving 8 bases not matched to a gene. The CDR3 region is CASSKNRGGTEAFF. CDR3 DNA sequence: TGTGCCAGCAGCAAAAACAGGGGCGGCACTGAAGCTTTCTTT.

The rearrangement uses TRBV5-1 and TRBJ2-7, with 9 bases lining up with TRBD1. Trimming removed 4 bases from V and 2 bases from J; junction bases left unmatched: 7. CDR1 and CDR2 (germline): SGHRS, YFSETQ. CDR3 size: 15 residues. In DNA, the CDR3 is TGCGCCAGCAGCCCGGGGACAGGGCCCACCTACGAGCAGTACTTC. It yields the protein CASSPGTGPTYEQYF.

This clonotype appeared a few times. This chain connects TRBV7-3 to TRBJ2-6; 8 bases agree with TRBD1. The CDR3 runs to 16 residues. The germline V gene has CDR1 SGHTA and CDR2 FQGTGA. The V segment lost 5 bases and the J segment 4 bases; nucleotides outside the gene matches: 7. The CDR3 nucleotides are TGTGCCAGCAGCCAAGACAGGGGTTACGGGGCCAACGTCCTGACTTTC. Translating gives CASSQDRGYGANVLTF.

This clonotype was counted a few times. The CDR3 DNA sequence: TGTGCCAGCAGTATCGGGACTAGCGGGCTCAGGGCCCAGTACTTC. It yields the protein CASSIGTSGLRAQYF. The J gene is TRBJ2-5, the V gene TRBV27; 12 nucleotides line up with TRBD2. The trim removed 5 bases at V and 9 bases at J, leaving 10 bases unmatched. The CDR3 loop spans 15 amino acids. Germline CDR1 and CDR2: MNHEY and SMNVEV (reference sequence).

This clonotype was counted ten times or more. The rearrangement uses TRBV7-9 and TRBJ2-4; TRBD2 matches at 9 bases. V shed 6 bases and J 0 bases; nucleotides not matched to a gene: 6. CDR1 and CDR2 from the germline V gene are SEHNR and FQNEAQ (reference sequence). This CDR3 is 16 amino acids long. The DNA of the CDR3 is TGTGCCAGCAGTCCCCTAGCGGGGCTAGCCAAAAACATTCAGTACTTC. Translated: CASSPLAGLAKNIQYF.

There are many counts of this clonotype. The chain recombines TRBV28 with TRBJ1-4; weak D call: TRBD1 (6 bases). CDR1 and CDR2 from the germline V gene are MDHEN and SYDVKM. V lost 6 bases to trimming and J lost 4 bases, with 15 bases between them. This CDR3 spans 15 amino acids. The CDR3 loop is CASSSRGRGNEKLFF. The CDR3 DNA sequence: TGTGCCAGCAGCTCAAGGGGCAGGGGTAATGAAAAACTGTTTTTT.

This clonotype was seen repeatedly, ten times or more. The J gene is TRBJ2-1, the V gene TRBV11-2, with 10 bases lining up with TRBD2. The CDR3 totals 17 residues. Trimming removed 2 bases from V and 5 bases from J; junction bases left unmatched: 9. CDR1 and CDR2 from the germline V gene are SGHAT and FQNNGV. In DNA, the CDR3 is TGTGCCAGCAGCTTACGACGACTAGCGGGTTTCAACAATGAGCAGTTCTTC. Encoded protein: CASSLRRLAGFNNEQFF. The full variable domain, completed using reference TRBV11-2 and TRBJ2-1, is EAGVAQSPRYKIIEKRQSVAFWCNPISGHATLYWYQQILGQGPKLLIQFQNNGVVDDSQLPKDRFSAERLKGVDSTLKIQPAKLEDSAVYLCASSLRRLAGFNNEQFFGPGTRLTVL.

The gene calls are TRBV7-9 and TRBJ1-6; D gene uncertain. Trimming removed 3 bases at V and 14 bases at J, with 11 bases between. This CDR3 has 12 amino acids. Germline V lookup: CDR1 SEHNR, CDR2 FQNEAQ (reference sequence). The CDR3 loop reads CASSLDREALHF. The CDR3 nucleotides are TGTGCCAGCAGCTTGGACCGGGAGGCCCTCCACTTT.

This clonotype was detected a few times. This sequence joins TRBV5-4 and TRBJ2-3, with 7 nucleotides matching TRBD2. CDR3 length equals 14 residues. Losses at the gene ends were 1 base for V and 3 bases for J; bases not matched to a gene: 2. Per the germline V gene, CDR1 is SGHNT and CDR2 is YYREEE (reference sequence). The CDR3 DNA reads TGTGCCAGCAGCTTGAACGGGAGGACAGATACGCAGTATTTT. Its translation is CASSLNGRTDTQYF.

This clonotype was picked up many times. The chain recombines TRBV29-1 with TRBJ2-3; the D is unclear. There are 12 residues in the CDR3. Germline V gives CDR1 SQVTM, CDR2 ANQGSEA. V lost 7 bases and J 2 bases, leaving 10 bases between the germline ends. The CDR3 reads CSALVTTDTQYF. CDR3 in DNA: TGCAGCGCCCTCGTGACCACAGATACGCAGTATTTT.

This clonotype has ten or more counts. CDR3 coding DNA: TGTGCCAGCGGCCCCTTAGCGGGGGGGCACGAGCAGTACTTC. Its translation is CASGPLAGGHEQYF. This chain connects TRBV2 to TRBJ2-7; 11 bases map to TRBD2. The CDR3 loop spans 14 amino acids. Trimming at V came to 8 bases and at J to 5 bases, leaving 8 bases not matched to a gene. Germline CDR1 SNHLY, CDR2 FYNNEI.

This clonotype was picked up many times. The CDR3, as DNA: TGTGCCAGCAGCTTAGACGGGAGCGGAATCTACGAGCAGTACTTC. It codes for CASSLDGSGIYEQYF. The chain recombines TRBV7-3 with TRBJ2-7, with a tentative D call TRBD2 (6 bases). The V and J ends lost 2 bases and 3 bases respectively, with 14 bases between them. The CDR3 runs 15 residues. The germline CDR1 and CDR2 sequences are SGHTA and FQGTGA.

This clonotype was detected ten times or more. The V gene is TRBV7-6, the J gene TRBJ2-3, with TRBD2 matching 10 bases. The CDR3 has 16 residues. J gave up 9 bases and V 4 bases, and 13 bases lay outside the gene matches. Germline V lookup: CDR1 SGHVS, CDR2 FNYEAQ. CDR3 DNA: TGTGCCAGCAGCTCCACATCTAGCGGGGGTGTTGGGACGCAGTATTTT. Its protein is CASSSTSSGGVGTQYF.

This clonotype was counted many times. The chain is built from TRBV11-2 and TRBJ1-1; D call uncertain. The CDR3 has 12 amino acids. Between the trimmed V and J ends, which lost 8 bases and 3 bases, there was a span of 10 bases. Germline CDR1 reads SGHAT; CDR2 reads FQNNGV. CDR3 sequence reads: CASGRHYTEAFF. The CDR3 nucleotides are TGTGCCAGCGGCCGACATTACACTGAAGCTTTCTTT.

This clonotype was observed a handful of times. J is TRBJ1-6 and V is TRBV6-2 or TRBV6-3; D might be TRBD1 (5 bases). Trimming cost V 8 bases and J 1 base, with 9 bases left between them. CDR1 is MNHEY, CDR2 SVGEGT, per germline. This CDR3 has 14 residues. CDR3 protein: CASWTRSYNSPLHF. CDR3 DNA: TGTGCCAGCTGGACACGTTCCTATAATTCACCCCTCCACTTT.

In its sample, this clonotype was seen many times. The rearrangement uses TRBV6-2 or TRBV6-3 and TRBJ2-1; 9 positions agree with TRBD2. The CDR3 loop spans 14 amino acids. The V gene's germline CDR1 is MNHEY and CDR2 SVGEGT. V gave up 2 bases and J gave up 10 bases; unmatched junction bases: 6. The CDR3 bases are TGTGCCAGCAGTTACGTAGCGGGAGTTGACGAGCAGTTCTTC. Translating gives CASSYVAGVDEQFF.

The chain employs TRBV4-2 and TRBJ1-5; possibly TRBD1 for D (5 bases). The CDR3 runs to 14 residues. Germline V gives CDR1 LGHNA, CDR2 YNFKEQ. Between the trimmed V and J ends, which lost 6 bases and 5 bases, there was a span of 14 bases. Here the CDR3 reads CASRDGGTDQPQHF. CDR3 DNA sequence: TGTGCCAGCAGGGATGGGGGGACCGATCAGCCCCAGCATTTT.

This clonotype occurred many times. The rearrangement uses TRBV4-3 and TRBJ2-2; no clear D gene. Germline CDR1 LGHNA, CDR2 YSLEER. Between the trimmed V and J ends, which lost 1 base and 2 bases, there was a span of 11 bases. The CDR3 runs to 16 residues. CDR3 in amino acids: CASSQVWGSNTGELFF. Written as DNA, the CDR3 is TGCGCCAGCAGCCAAGTGTGGGGAAGCAACACCGGGGAGCTGTTTTTT.

Many counts were recorded for this clonotype. The CDR3 DNA reads TGTGCCAGCATCTTGACTAGCGGGAGTTTGAGCTCCTACAATGAGCAGTTCTTC. Protein sequence: CASILTSGSLSSYNEQFF. The chain uses TRBV28 and TRBJ2-1, with 12 bases aligning to TRBD2. This CDR3 region has 18 residues. The V segment lost 7 bases and the J segment 0 bases; nucleotides outside the gene matches: 10. CDR1 is MDHEN, CDR2 SYDVKM, per germline.

The chain combines TRBV7-2 with TRBJ2-5, with a tentative D call TRBD2 (6 bases). The length of the CDR3 is 16 residues. The ends were cut back, 6 bases at V and 5 bases at J, with 22 bases in the middle. CDR1 and CDR2 (germline): SGHTA, FQGNSA. CDR3 sequence: CASSPNQDPAGETQYF. DNA for the CDR3: TGTGCCAGCAGTCCAAACCAGGACCCGGCGGGGGAGACCCAGTACTTC.

This clonotype was observed a handful of times. The chain links TRBV3-1 to TRBJ1-5; D is unclear. The germline V gene has CDR1 LGHDT and CDR2 YNNKEL (reference sequence). V was clipped by 4 bases and J by 0 bases, with 4 bases between them. The CDR3 runs 13 residues. The CDR3 bases are TGTGCCAGCAGCCGGACTAGCAATCAGCCCCAGCATTTT. Translation gives CASSRTSNQPQHF.

Many counts were recorded for this clonotype. The rearrangement uses TRBV4-3 and TRBJ2-2; D perhaps matches TRBD1 (6 bases). The CDR3 covers 15 residues. CDR1 is LGHNA, CDR2 YSLEER, per germline. V dropped 4 bases and J dropped 3 bases, with 12 bases sitting between them. This chain's CDR3 is CASSPGTFYTGELFF. CDR3 DNA: TGCGCCAGCAGCCCAGGGACATTTTACACCGGGGAGCTGTTTTTT.

This clonotype was recorded many times. The chain uses TRBV5-1 and TRBJ1-1; D perhaps matches TRBD1 (5 bases). The germline gives CDR1 SGHRS, CDR2 YFSETQ. The CDR3 totals 14 residues. Trimming pared 2 bases from V and 0 bases from J, leaving 8 bases between. CDR3 DNA sequence: TGCGCCAGCAGCTTTGGGGCCGTGAACACTGAAGCTTTCTTT. Protein sequence: CASSFGAVNTEAFF.

The sample holds many counts of this clonotype. CDR3 protein: CASSNQETQYF. The CDR3 DNA reads as TGTGCCAGCAGTAACCAAGAGACCCAGTACTTC. The chain carries TRBV6-2 or TRBV6-3 and TRBJ2-5, with D unresolved. V was pared by 5 bases and J by 0 bases, with 1 base between. CDR3 length: 11 residues. Germline loops: CDR1 MNHEY, CDR2 SVGEGT.

This clonotype has ten or more counts. The gene calls are TRBV12-3 or TRBV12-4 and TRBJ2-1; TRBD2 matches 12 bases. This CDR3 region has 17 residues. V lost 5 bases and J lost 2; bases outside the gene matches: 7. The CDR3 DNA is TGTGCCAGCAGTCCGGGACTAGCGGGCCCGACCTACAATGAGCAGTTCTTC. This codes for CASSPGLAGPTYNEQFF.

This clonotype appeared many times. The chain couples TRBV20-1 to TRBJ2-7; D gene ambiguous. Trimming pared 5 bases from V and 7 bases from J, leaving 15 bases between. Germline lookup yields CDR1 DFQATT and CDR2 SNEGSKA (reference sequence). The CDR3 has 12 amino acids. The CDR3 DNA is TGCAGTGCTCTCCTTGACGCGCGGGAGCAGTACTTC. Translating gives CSALLDAREQYF.

This clonotype was observed at least ten times. CDR3: CASSPRENYGYTF. CDR3 in DNA: TGCGCCAGCAGTCCCAGGGAGAACTATGGCTACACCTTC. The V gene is TRBV5-1, the J gene TRBJ1-2, with D possibly being TRBD1 (5 bases). Trimming shortened V by 5 bases and J by 2 bases, and 10 bases separated the two germline ends. Looked up from germline, CDR1 is SGHRS and CDR2 is YFSETQ. The CDR3 totals 13 residues.